The sequence of this TCR beta chain was determined in a study of diagnostic markers for celiac disease (dated by TCRdb to 2020 to 2022). The listed sequencing device is Illumina MiSeq. Each CDR3 protein sequence appears as one entry after TCRdb reprocessed the reads, and no DNA is included. The sample's records list about 1,200 distinct CDR3 sequences. The leading ten clones occupy 30% of the sample. About this clonotype itself: The target of this receptor is not known.

Based on the germline V gene (reference sequence), the CDR1 and CDR2 sequences are DFQATT and SNEGSKA. There are 15 amino acids in the CDR3, from cysteine to phenylalanine inclusive. No nucleotide data were recorded. Material: either unsorted cells or a sorted T cell fraction (not recorded which). The chain is encoded by TRBV20-1 joined to TRBJ2-7; the TCRdb call, TRBD2, lacks DNA for checking. This TCR was sampled from a human donor. This table probably holds off-target reads from a library built for another chain. The CDR3 reads as follows: CSARDRWEGLYEQYF.